The 28 T cell receptor beta chains presented below share a single source sample, sequenced in a study of control samples from healthy donors and cancer patients. TCRdb's table, derived via immunoSEQ multiplex PCR, lists solely in-frame clones and lacks some. The sample has some 130,000 clones, 75% to 95% seen once. The source material was blood. The receptors were sampled from a man aged 18 to 30 in good health.

The chain is built from TRBV6-5 and TRBJ1-1, with no clear D. This CDR3 is built from 12 residues. The V gene's germline CDR1 is MNHEY and CDR2 SVGAGI. V was cut by 11 bases and J by 0 bases, with 10 bases left in between. The CDR3 loop is CAVGYVNTEAFF. As DNA, the CDR3 is TGTGCCGTAGGATACGTGAACACTGAAGCTTTCTTT.

CDR3 amino acids: CASGLGQGADSPLHF. The CDR3 nucleotides read TGTGCTAGTGGTTTGGGACAGGGGGCAGATTCACCCCTCCACTTT. The chain combines TRBV12-5 with TRBJ1-6, with 10 bases that match TRBD1. From germline, CDR1 is LGHNT and CDR2 FRNRAP. This CDR3 is built from 15 residues. The V segment lost 1 base and the J segment 8 bases; nucleotides outside the gene matches: 2.

The rearrangement links TRBV6-5 to TRBJ1-5; 8 nucleotides agree with TRBD1. The CDR3 spans 15 residues. The V gene end was trimmed by 2 bases and the J gene end by 4 bases; junction bases not matched to a gene: 4. From germline, CDR1 is MNHEY and CDR2 SVGAGI. The CDR3 reads CASSYGTGGNQPQHF. The DNA for the CDR3 is TGTGCCAGCAGTTACGGGACAGGAGGGAATCAGCCCCAGCATTTT.

The rearrangement joins TRBV5-6 to TRBJ1-2; perhaps TRBD1 as D (6 bases). V dropped 1 base and J dropped 5 bases, with 9 bases sitting between them. The germline gives CDR1 SGHDT, CDR2 YYEEEE. There are 13 residues in the CDR3. CDR3 DNA sequence: TGTGCCAGCAGCTTGTTTAGGGGGTATGGCTACACCTTC. The encoded protein is CASSLFRGYGYTF.

Details on this clone: The junction and the germline gene differ at one end; a read error may be behind it. The rearrangement joins TRBV5-8 to TRBJ2-7, with 9 bases that match TRBD1. This CDR3 has 16 amino acids. CDR1 SGHTS and CDR2 YDEGEE come from the germline V gene. CDR3 in DNA: TGTGCCAGCAGCTTGGCCGGGACAGGGTCGTCCTACGAGCAGCACTTC. Encoded protein: CASSLAGTGSSYEQHF.

Details on this clone: Other nucleotide sequences in the sample specify the same CDR3. The V and J genes are TRBV20-1 and TRBJ1-1; D is ambiguous. CDR1 DFQATT and CDR2 SNEGSKA come from the germline V gene (reference sequence). V lost 3 bases and J lost 2, with 7 bases in between. The CDR3 is made up of 12 amino acids. DNA for the CDR3: TGCAGTGCTAGTCTGTCTAACACTGAAGCTTTCTTT. It specifies CSASLSNTEAFF.

This rearrangement joins TRBV4-1 to TRBJ1-5, with a tentative D call TRBD1 (5 bases). Between the trimmed V and J ends, which lost 3 bases and 6 bases, there was a span of 18 bases. Germline assignment: CDR1 MGHRA and CDR2 YSYEKL. This CDR3 comprises 16 residues. CDR3 region: CASSHALAGFGQPQHF. In DNA form, the CDR3 reads TGCGCCAGCAGCCACGCGCTGGCAGGGTTCGGTCAGCCCCAGCATTTT.

This rearrangement joins TRBV4-2 to TRBJ2-6, with D hard to call. Trimming stripped 1 base from V and 0 bases from J, with 7 bases between. CDR3 size: 16 residues. Germline loops: CDR1 LGHNA, CDR2 YNFKEQ. CDR3 bases: TGTGCCAGCAGCCAAGGCGGACGCTCTGGGGCCAACGTCCTGACTTTC. It specifies CASSQGGRSGANVLTF.

This clone appeared once. V gene TRBV18 combines with J gene TRBJ1-1; TRBD1 agrees at 9 bases. V dropped 3 bases and J dropped 4; count of bases not matched to a gene: 3. The CDR3 runs 14 residues. Per the germline V gene, CDR1 is KGHSH and CDR2 is LQKENI. CDR3: CASSPQDRGTEAFF. The CDR3 bases are TGTGCCAGCTCACCCCAGGACAGGGGCACTGAAGCTTTCTTT.

The chain recombines TRBV6-6 with TRBJ1-1; TRBD1 aligns across 8 bases. This CDR3 region has 14 residues. CDR1 and CDR2 (germline): MNHNY, SVGAGI (reference sequence). J lost 3 bases, V lost 7 bases, and 7 bases had no gene match. The CDR3 reads CASIWDRIDTEAFF. CDR3 bases: TGTGCCAGCATCTGGGACAGGATCGACACTGAAGCTTTCTTT.

This CDR3 is CAGYVRGGGTEAFF. The CDR3 DNA reads TGTGCCGGGTACGTCAGGGGAGGAGGCACTGAAGCTTTCTTT. The rearrangement links TRBV7-7 to TRBJ1-1; tentative D call: TRBD1 (6 bases). V was pared by 11 bases and J by 4 bases, with 20 bases between. Germline V gene sequence: CDR1 SSHAT, CDR2 FNYEAQ (reference sequence). The CDR3 extends over 14 amino acids.

V gene TRBV4-2 combines with J gene TRBJ1-3, with D possibly being TRBD1 (6 bases). Germline loops: CDR1 LGHNA, CDR2 YNFKEQ. CDR3 size: 16 residues. Trimming took 1 base from V and 3 from J, leaving 13 bases between them. CDR3 protein: CASSQVGAPFGNTIYF. The CDR3 DNA follows: TGTGCCAGCAGCCAAGTGGGGGCGCCCTTTGGAAACACCATATATTTT.

This chain joins TRBV30 and TRBJ1-2; the D gene is possibly TRBD1 (6 bases). This CDR3 contains 15 residues. With 3 bases removed from V and 2 bases from J, the gap between germline ends came to 16 bases. Germline V lookup: CDR1 GTSNPN, CDR2 SVGIG (reference sequence). CDR3 sequence: CAWSPLAGANYGYTF. CDR3 nucleotides: TGTGCCTGGAGCCCTCTAGCAGGGGCCAACTATGGCTACACCTTC.

The chain joins TRBV5-5 to TRBJ2-3; a weak D match, TRBD1 (5 bases). The CDR3 is 14 residues long. Trimming shortened V by 0 bases and J by 3 bases, and 8 bases separated the two germline ends. The germline V gene encodes CDR1 SGHKS and CDR2 YYEKEE (reference sequence). The CDR3 spells CASSLGGATDTQYF. The CDR3 DNA sequence: TGTGCCAGCAGCTTGGGGGGCGCGACAGATACGCAGTATTTT. The variable domain in full, completed from reference TRBV5-5 and TRBJ2-3, reads DAGVTQSPTHLIKTRGQQVTLRCSPISGHKSVSWYQQVLGQGPQFIFQYYEKEERGRGNFPDRFSARQFPNYSSELNVNALLLGDSALYLCASSLGGATDTQYFGPGTRLTVL.

The chain has TRBV4-1 and TRBJ1-4; a weak D match, TRBD1 (6 bases). Trimming removed 1 base at V and 6 bases at J, with 18 bases between. Germline lookup yields CDR1 MGHRA and CDR2 YSYEKL. The CDR3 runs 17 residues. The CDR3: CASSQVEPGHTYEKLFF. The CDR3 DNA reads TGCGCCAGCAGCCAAGTGGAACCGGGACACACTTATGAAAAACTGTTTTTT.

This chain links TRBV5-1 with TRBJ2-7; weak D call: TRBD2 (5 bases). Trimming left V 0 bases short and J 4 bases short, with 8 bases between. The germline V gene has CDR1 SGHRS and CDR2 YFSETQ. The CDR3 runs to 13 residues. CDR3 DNA: TGCGCCAGCAGCTTGGGGACTTATTACGAGCAGTACTTC. Protein: CASSLGTYYEQYF.

V and J are TRBV18 and TRBJ1-4; D uncertain. CDR1 is KGHSH, CDR2 LQKENI, per germline. The CDR3 is 14 residues long. Trimming shortened V by 2 bases and J by 7 bases, and 11 bases separated the two germline ends. Here the CDR3 reads CASSPGPSLEKLFF. The CDR3 nucleotides are TGTGCCAGCTCACCAGGACCATCCCTTGAAAAACTGTTTTTT.

As DNA, the CDR3 is TGCGCCAGCAGCCAAGATCCTTCTGGAAACACCATATATTTT. Its translation: CASSQDPSGNTIYF. This chain connects TRBV4-1 to TRBJ1-3, with D unresolved. The germline V and J ends were trimmed by 0 bases and 1 base, with 4 bases remaining between them. The CDR3 is 14 residues long. Germline V CDR1 and CDR2: MGHRA, YSYEKL.

V is TRBV7-9 and J is TRBJ2-3; TRBD2 matches at 7 bases. The V gene's germline CDR1 is SEHNR and CDR2 FQNEAQ (reference sequence). Trimming cost V 5 bases and J 2 bases; bases outside gene matches: 19. This CDR3 region has 19 residues. CDR3 nucleotide sequence: TGTGCCAGCAGCCTAAGTCCCGTTGGGAAGCGGGGCTTCACAGATACGCAGTATTTT. It encodes CASSLSPVGKRGFTDTQYF. Full variable domain (rest looked up from reference TRBV7-9 and TRBJ2-3): DTGVSQNPRHKITKRGQNVTFRCDPISEHNRLYWYRQTLGQGPEFLTYFQNEAQLEKSRLLSDRFSAERPKGSFSTLEIQRTEQGDSAMYLCASSLSPVGKRGFTDTQYFGPGTRLTVL.

J is TRBJ1-5 and V is TRBV6-2 or TRBV6-3; TRBD1 might be the D (5 bases). CDR3 length: 16 amino acids. In germline, CDR1 is MNHEY, CDR2 SVGEGT. Trimming left V 2 bases short and J 5 bases short, with 16 bases between. The CDR3, as DNA: TGTGCCAGCAGTTACCGGGGACCGCGCGGGGATCAGCCCCAGCATTTT. This codes for CASSYRGPRGDQPQHF.

The rearrangement uses TRBV30 and TRBJ2-5, with D unclear. The V gene lost 2 bases and the J gene lost 1 base, with 8 bases spanning the gap. CDR3 length equals 13 residues. Germline values: CDR1 GTSNPN, CDR2 SVGIG (reference sequence). The CDR3 sequence: CAWSRQTQETQYF. The CDR3 nucleotides are TGTGCCTGGAGTCGGCAGACCCAAGAGACCCAGTACTTC.

This rearrangement joins TRBV28 to TRBJ1-2; possibly TRBD1 for D (5 bases). The CDR3 consists of 15 residues. In germline, CDR1 is MDHEN, CDR2 SYDVKM. V shed 7 bases and J shed 3 bases, with 18 bases lying between them. For the CDR3, the DNA is TGTGCCAGCAAAGACTTCAGGGTCCTAGACTATGGCTACACCTTC. It translates to CASKDFRVLDYGYTF.

The chain recombines TRBV5-6 with TRBJ1-1; possibly TRBD1 for D (5 bases). This CDR3 contains 13 residues. The germline gives CDR1 SGHDT, CDR2 YYEEEE. The germline V and J ends were trimmed by 4 bases and 0 bases, with 7 bases remaining between them. CDR3 bases: TGTGCCAGCAGCCAGGACATGAACACTGAAGCTTTCTTT. Translated: CASSQDMNTEAFF.

J is TRBJ1-2 and V is TRBV7-2; possible D gene TRBD1, 6 bases. Germline V gives CDR1 SGHTA, CDR2 FQGNSA. The CDR3 consists of 14 residues. Trimming took 5 bases from V and 4 from J, leaving 14 bases between them. In nucleotides, the CDR3 is TGTGCCAGCAGCATATCAGGGGCTGGCTATGGCTACACCTTC. Its translation: CASSISGAGYGYTF.

The V call is TRBV5-4, the J call TRBJ1-2, with D tentatively TRBD1 (6 bases). The CDR3 extends over 15 amino acids. CDR1 is SGHNT and CDR2 is YYREEE in the germline V gene (reference sequence). V lost 1 base and J lost 6, with 16 bases in between. As DNA, the CDR3 is TGTGCCAGCAGCTTGTTATCGGGGGGCTATAATGGCTACACCTTC. Its translation is CASSLLSGGYNGYTF.

The chain links TRBV6-5 to TRBJ1-5, with D unresolved. CDR1 MNHEY and CDR2 SVGAGI come from the germline V gene. The germline V and J ends were trimmed by 3 bases and 0 bases, with 12 bases remaining between them. The CDR3 is 16 residues long. CDR3 in DNA: TGTGCCAGCAGTTATGTGAGACACCATAGCAATCAGCCCCAGCATTTT. Protein: CASSYVRHHSNQPQHF.

A single count supports this clone. The rearrangement links TRBV5-1 to TRBJ2-6, with D uncertain. This CDR3 is built from 16 residues. Germline V lookup: CDR1 SGHRS, CDR2 YFSETQ. Trimming left V 2 bases short and J 0 bases short, with 9 bases between. The CDR3 DNA is TGCGCCAGCAGCTTCTCGGTCAACTCTGGGGCCAACGTCCTGACTTTC. Translated: CASSFSVNSGANVLTF. Supplemented by reference TRBV5-1 and TRBJ2-6, the full variable domain reads KAGVTQTPRYLIKTRGQQVTLSCSPISGHRSVSWYQQTPGQGLQFLFEYFSETQRNKGNFPGRFSGRQFSNSRSEMNVSTLELGDSALYLCASSFSVNSGANVLTFGAGSRLTVL.

The chain uses TRBV18 and TRBJ1-1; TRBD1 matches at 7 bases. With V trimmed by 3 bases and J by 6 bases, 4 bases remained unmatched. The CDR3 runs to 13 residues. CDR1 KGHSH and CDR2 LQKENI come from the germline V gene. CDR3 DNA: TGTGCCAGCTCACCGATCCAGGGGGCTGAAGCTTTCTTT. This sequence encodes CASSPIQGAEAFF.